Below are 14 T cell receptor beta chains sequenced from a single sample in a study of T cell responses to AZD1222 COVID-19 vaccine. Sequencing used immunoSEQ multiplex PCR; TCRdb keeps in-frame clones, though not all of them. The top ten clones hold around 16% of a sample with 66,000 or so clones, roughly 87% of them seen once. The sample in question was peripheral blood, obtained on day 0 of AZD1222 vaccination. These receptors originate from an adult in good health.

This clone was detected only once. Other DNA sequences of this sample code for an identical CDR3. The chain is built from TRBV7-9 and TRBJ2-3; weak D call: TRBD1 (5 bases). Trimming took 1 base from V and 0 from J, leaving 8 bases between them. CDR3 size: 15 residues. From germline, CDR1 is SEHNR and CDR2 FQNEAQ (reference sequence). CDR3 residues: CASSLEGFSTDTQYF. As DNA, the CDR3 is TGTGCCAGCAGCTTAGAGGGGTTTAGCACAGATACGCAGTATTTT.

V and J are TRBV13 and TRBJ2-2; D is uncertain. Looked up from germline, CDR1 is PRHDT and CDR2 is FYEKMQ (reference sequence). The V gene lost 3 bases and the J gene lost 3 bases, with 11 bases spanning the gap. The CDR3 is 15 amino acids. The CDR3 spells CASSFSGSYTGELFF. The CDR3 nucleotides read TGTGCCAGCAGCTTCTCGGGTAGCTACACCGGGGAGCTGTTTTTT. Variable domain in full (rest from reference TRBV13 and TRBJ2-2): AAGVIQSPRHLIKEKRETATLKCYPIPRHDTVYWYQQGPGQDPQFLISFYEKMQSDKGSIPDRFSAQQFSDYHSELNMSSLELGDSALYFCASSFSGSYTGELFFGEGSRLTVL.

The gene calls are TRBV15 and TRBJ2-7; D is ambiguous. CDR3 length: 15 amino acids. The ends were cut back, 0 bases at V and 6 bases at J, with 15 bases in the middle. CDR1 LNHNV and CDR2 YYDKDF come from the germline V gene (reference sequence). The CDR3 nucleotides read TGTGCCACCAGCAGAGATAGAAGTATACTGGGCGAGCAGTACTTC. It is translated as CATSRDRSILGEQYF.

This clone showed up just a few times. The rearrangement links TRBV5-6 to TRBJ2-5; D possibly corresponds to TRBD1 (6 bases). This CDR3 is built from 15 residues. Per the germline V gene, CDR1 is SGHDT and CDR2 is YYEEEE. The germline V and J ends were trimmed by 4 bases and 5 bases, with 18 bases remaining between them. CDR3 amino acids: CASSIISRGGETQYF. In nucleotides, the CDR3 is TGTGCCAGCAGCATAATATCCAGGGGTGGGGAGACCCAGTACTTC.

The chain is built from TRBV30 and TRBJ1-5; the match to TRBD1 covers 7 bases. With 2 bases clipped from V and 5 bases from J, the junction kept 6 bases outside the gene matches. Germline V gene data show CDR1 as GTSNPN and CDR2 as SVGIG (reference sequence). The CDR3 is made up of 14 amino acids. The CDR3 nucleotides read TGTGCCTGGAGTTACGGACAGGTCTATCAGCCCCAGCATTTT. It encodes CAWSYGQVYQPQHF.

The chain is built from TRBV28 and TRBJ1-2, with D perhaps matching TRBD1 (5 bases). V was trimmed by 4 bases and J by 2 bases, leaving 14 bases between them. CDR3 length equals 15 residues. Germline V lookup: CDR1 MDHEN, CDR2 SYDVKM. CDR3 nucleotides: TGTGCCAGCAGTTCCCCAGGGACGGGAAACTATGGCTACACCTTC. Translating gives CASSSPGTGNYGYTF.

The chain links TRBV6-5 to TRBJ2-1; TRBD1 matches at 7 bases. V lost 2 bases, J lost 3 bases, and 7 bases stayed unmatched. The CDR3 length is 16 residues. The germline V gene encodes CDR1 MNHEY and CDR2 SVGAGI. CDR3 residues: CASSYPTGAGYNEQFF. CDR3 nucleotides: TGTGCCAGCAGTTACCCTACAGGGGCGGGCTACAATGAGCAGTTCTTC.

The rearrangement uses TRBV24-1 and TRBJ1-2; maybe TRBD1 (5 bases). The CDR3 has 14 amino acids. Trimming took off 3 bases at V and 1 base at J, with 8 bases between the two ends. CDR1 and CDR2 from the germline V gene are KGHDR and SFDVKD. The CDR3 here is CATSDVQVNYGYTF. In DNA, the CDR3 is TGTGCCACCAGTGATGTACAGGTTAACTATGGCTACACCTTC.

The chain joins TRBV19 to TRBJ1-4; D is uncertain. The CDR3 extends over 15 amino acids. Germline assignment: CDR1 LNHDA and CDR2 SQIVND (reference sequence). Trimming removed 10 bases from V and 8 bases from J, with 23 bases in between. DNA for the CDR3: TGTGCCACCGGAATGGGCGCCAGGCTCGGCGAAAAACTGTTTTTT. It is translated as CATGMGARLGEKLFF.

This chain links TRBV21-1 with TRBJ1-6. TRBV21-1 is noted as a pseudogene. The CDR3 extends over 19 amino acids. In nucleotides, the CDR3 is TGTGCCAGCACCAATGGGTCGGGGACTCCAAGCTCCTATAATTCACCCCTCCACTTT. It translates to CASTNGSGTPSSYNSPLHF.

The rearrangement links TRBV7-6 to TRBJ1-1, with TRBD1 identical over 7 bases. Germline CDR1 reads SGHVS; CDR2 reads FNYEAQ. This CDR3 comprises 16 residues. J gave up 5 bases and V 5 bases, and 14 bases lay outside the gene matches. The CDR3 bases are TGTGCCAGCAGCCCCCGGACAGGTCCGGCGGGTACTGAAGCTTTCTTT. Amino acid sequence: CASSPRTGPAGTEAFF.

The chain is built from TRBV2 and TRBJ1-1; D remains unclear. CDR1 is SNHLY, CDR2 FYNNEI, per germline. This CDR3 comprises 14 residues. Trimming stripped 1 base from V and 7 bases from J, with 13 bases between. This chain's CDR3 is CASSEGRPHVEAFF. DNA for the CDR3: TGTGCCAGCAGTGAAGGCAGGCCACACGTTGAAGCTTTCTTT. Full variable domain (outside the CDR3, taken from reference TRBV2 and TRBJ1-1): EPEVTQTPSHQVTQMGQEVILRCVPISNHLYFYWYRQILGQKVEFLVSFYNNEISEKSEIFDDQFSVERPDGSNFTLKIRSTKLEDSAMYFCASSEGRPHVEAFFGQGTRLTVV.

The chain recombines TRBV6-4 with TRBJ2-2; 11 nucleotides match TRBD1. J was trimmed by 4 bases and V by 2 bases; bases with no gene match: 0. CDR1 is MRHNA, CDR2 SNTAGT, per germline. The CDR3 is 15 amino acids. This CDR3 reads CASSDGTGGTGELFF. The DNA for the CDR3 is TGTGCCAGCAGTGACGGGACAGGGGGCACCGGGGAGCTGTTTTTT.

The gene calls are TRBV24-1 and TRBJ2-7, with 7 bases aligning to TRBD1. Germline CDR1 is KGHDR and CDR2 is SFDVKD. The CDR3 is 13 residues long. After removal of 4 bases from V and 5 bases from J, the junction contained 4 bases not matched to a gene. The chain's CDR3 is CATSEPGTDEQYF. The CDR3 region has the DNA TGTGCCACCAGTGAACCCGGGACAGACGAGCAGTACTTC.